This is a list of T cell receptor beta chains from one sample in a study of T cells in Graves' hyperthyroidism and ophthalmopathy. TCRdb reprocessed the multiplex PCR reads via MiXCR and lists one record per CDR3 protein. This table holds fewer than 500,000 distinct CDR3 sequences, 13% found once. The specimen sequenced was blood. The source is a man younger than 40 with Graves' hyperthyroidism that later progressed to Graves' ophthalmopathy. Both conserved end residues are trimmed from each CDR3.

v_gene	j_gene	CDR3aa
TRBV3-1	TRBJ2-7	ASSPLSGGLGEQY
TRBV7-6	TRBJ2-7	ASSHPRGVGGSYEQY
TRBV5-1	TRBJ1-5	ASSLTGAERVCQPQH
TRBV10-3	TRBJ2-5	AISESSGVETQY
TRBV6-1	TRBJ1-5	ASNLLQTSNQPQH
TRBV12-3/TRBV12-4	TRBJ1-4	ASSLGQGEKLF
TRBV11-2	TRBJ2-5	ASSSYLAGGRETQY
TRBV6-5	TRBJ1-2	ASSYRAGSYGYT
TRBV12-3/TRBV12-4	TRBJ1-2	ASSLMSPGGYT
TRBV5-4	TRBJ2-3	ASSPRTWEDTQY
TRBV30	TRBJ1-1	AWSAGDTEAF
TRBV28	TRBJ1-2	ASSLEGRWGGYT
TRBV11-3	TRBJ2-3	ASSSRDRGVGDTQY
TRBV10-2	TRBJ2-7	ASSEFGSPYEQY
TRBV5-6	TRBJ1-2	ASSFGTTYGYT
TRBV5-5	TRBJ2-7	ASSSSNSIYEQY
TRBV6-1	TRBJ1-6	AVGRDVHSYNSPLH
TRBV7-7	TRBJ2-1	ASSPGDSSYNEQF
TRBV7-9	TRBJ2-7	AGSSSYEQY
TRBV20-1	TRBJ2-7	SARDLAGPSYEQY
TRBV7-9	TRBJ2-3	ASSPQGIGTDTQY
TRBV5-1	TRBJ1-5	ASSWGTGGNQPQH